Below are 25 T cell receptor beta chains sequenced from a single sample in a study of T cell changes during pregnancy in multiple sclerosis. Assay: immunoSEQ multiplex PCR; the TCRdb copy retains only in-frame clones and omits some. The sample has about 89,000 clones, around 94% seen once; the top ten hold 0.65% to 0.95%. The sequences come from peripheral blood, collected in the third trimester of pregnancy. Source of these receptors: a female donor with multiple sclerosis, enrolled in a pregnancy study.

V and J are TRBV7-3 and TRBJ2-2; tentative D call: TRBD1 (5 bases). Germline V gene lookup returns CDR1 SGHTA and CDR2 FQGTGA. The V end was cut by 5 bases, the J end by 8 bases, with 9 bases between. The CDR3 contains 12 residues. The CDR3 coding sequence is TGTGCCAGCAGCAAGGGGAAGGGGGAGCTGTTTTTT. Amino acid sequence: CASSKGKGELFF.

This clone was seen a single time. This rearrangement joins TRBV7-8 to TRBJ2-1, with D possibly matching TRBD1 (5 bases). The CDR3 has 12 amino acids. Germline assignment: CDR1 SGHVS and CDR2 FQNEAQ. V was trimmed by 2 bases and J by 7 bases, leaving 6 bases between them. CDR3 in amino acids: CASSLQGNEQFF. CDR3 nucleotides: TGTGCCAGCAGCTTACAGGGTAATGAGCAGTTCTTC.

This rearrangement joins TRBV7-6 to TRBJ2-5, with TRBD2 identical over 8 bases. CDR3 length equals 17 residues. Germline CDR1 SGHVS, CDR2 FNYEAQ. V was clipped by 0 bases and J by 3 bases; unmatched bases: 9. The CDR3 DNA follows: TGTGCCAGCAGCTTAGCGAGGGCGCGGGAGGCAAAAGAGACCCAGTACTTC. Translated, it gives CASSLARAREAKETQYF.

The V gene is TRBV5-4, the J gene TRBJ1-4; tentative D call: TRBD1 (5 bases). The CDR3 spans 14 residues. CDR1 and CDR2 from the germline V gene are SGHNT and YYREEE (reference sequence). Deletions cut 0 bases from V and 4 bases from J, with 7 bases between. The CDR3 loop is CASSLGQNNEKLFF. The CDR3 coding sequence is TGTGCCAGCAGCTTGGGACAGAATAATGAAAAACTGTTTTTT.

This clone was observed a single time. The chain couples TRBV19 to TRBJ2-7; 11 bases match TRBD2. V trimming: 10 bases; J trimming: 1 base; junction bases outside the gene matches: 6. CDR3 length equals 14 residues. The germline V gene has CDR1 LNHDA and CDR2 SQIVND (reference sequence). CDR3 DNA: TGTGCCACCAAGACTAGCGGGGTTTCCTACGAGCAGTACTTC. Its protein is CATKTSGVSYEQYF.

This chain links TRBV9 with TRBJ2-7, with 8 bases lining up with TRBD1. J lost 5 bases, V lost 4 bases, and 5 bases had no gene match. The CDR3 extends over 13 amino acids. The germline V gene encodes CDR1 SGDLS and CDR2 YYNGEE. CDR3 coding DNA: TGTGCCAGCAGCCCCCGGACAGGGCACGAGCAGTACTTC. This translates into CASSPRTGHEQYF.

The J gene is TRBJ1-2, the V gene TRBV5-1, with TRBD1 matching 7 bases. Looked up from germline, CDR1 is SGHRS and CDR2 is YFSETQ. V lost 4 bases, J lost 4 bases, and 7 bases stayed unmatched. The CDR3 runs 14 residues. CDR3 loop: CASSADREVYGYTF. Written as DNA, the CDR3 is TGCGCCAGCAGCGCTGACAGGGAGGTCTATGGCTACACCTTC.

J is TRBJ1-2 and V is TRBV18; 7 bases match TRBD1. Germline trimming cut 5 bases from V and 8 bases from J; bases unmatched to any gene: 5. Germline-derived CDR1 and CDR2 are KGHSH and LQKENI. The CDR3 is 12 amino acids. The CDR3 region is CASSSDRAGYTF. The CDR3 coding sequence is TGTGCCAGCTCATCCGACAGGGCCGGCTACACCTTC.

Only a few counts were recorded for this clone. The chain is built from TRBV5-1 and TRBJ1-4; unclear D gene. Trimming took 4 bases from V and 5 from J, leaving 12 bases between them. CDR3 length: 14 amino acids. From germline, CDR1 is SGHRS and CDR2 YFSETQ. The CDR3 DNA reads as TGCGCCAGCAGCCTCGACGGGAAGAATGAAAAACTGTTTTTT. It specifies CASSLDGKNEKLFF.

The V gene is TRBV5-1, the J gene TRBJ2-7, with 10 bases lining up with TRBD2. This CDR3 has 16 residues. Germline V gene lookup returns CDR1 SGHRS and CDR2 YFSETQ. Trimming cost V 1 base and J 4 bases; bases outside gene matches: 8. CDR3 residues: CASSLSLLAGDYEQYF. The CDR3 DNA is TGCGCCAGCAGCTTGTCCCTCCTAGCGGGAGATTACGAGCAGTACTTC.

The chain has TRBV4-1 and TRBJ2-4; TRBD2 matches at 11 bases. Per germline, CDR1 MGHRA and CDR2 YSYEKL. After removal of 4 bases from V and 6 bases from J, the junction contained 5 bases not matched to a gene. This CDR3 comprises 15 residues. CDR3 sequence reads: CASSRLGLAGNIQYF. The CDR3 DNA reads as TGCGCCAGCAGCCGCCTCGGACTAGCGGGAAACATTCAGTACTTC.

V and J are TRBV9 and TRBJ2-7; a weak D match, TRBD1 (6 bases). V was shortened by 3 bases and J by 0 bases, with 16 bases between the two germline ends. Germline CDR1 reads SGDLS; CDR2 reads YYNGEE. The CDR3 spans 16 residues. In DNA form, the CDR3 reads TGTGCCAGCAGCGCCCGTGGGGACACGAGCTCCTACGAGCAGTACTTC. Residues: CASSARGDTSSYEQYF.

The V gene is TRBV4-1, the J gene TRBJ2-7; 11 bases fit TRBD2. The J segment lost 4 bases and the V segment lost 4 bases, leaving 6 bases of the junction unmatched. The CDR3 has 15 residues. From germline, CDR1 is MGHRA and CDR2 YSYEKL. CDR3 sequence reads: CASSLIAGGQYEQYF. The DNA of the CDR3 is TGCGCCAGCAGCCTTATAGCGGGAGGGCAGTACGAGCAGTACTTC.

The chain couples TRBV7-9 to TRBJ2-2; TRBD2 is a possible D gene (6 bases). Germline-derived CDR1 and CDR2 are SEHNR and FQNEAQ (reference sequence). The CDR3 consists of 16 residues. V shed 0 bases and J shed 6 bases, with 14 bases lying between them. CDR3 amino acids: CASSLATSAVAGELFF. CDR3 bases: TGTGCCAGCAGCTTAGCGACTAGTGCGGTCGCCGGGGAGCTGTTTTTT.

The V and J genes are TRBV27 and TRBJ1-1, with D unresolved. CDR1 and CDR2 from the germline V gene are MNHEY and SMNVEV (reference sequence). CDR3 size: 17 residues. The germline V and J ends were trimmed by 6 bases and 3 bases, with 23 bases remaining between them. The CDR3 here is CASSPVGLADSDTEAFF. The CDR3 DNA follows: TGTGCCAGCAGCCCCGTGGGTCTGGCCGACTCAGACACTGAAGCTTTCTTT.

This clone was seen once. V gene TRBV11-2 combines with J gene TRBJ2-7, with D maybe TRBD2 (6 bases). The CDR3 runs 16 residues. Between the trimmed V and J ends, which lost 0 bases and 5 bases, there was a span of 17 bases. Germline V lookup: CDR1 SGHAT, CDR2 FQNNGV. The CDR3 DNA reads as TGTGCCAGCAGCTTAGAACCCTATGGAGGGCTCAACGAGCAGTACTTC. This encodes CASSLEPYGGLNEQYF.

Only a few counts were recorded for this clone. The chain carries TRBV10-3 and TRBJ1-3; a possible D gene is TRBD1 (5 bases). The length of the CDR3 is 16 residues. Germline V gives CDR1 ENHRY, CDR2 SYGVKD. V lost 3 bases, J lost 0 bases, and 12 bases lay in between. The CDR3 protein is CAISETGTPSGNTIYF. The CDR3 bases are TGTGCCATCAGTGAAACAGGCACGCCCTCTGGAAACACCATATATTTT.

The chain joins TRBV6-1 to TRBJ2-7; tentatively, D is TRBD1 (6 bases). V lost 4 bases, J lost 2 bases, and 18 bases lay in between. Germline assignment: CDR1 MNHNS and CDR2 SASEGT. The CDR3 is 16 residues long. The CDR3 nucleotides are TGTGCCAGCAGTGTAATCGGGACACCGCTAGCCTACGAGCAGTACTTC. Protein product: CASSVIGTPLAYEQYF.

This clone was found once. The CDR3 sequence is CASSLGLAGVVGETQYF. The CDR3 nucleotides are TGTGCCAGCAGCTTGGGGCTAGCGGGAGTTGTTGGAGAGACCCAGTACTTC. The rearrangement joins TRBV5-4 to TRBJ2-5; TRBD2 aligns across 10 bases. This CDR3 region has 17 residues. The V segment lost 0 bases and the J segment 4 bases; nucleotides outside the gene matches: 9. Germline V CDR1 and CDR2: SGHNT, YYREEE (reference sequence). The full variable domain, rest sourced from reference TRBV5-4 and TRBJ2-5, is ETGVTQSPTHLIKTRGQQVTLRCSSQSGHNTVSWYQQALGQGPQFIFQYYREEENGRGNFPPRFSGLQFPNYSSELNVNALELDDSALYLCASSLGLAGVVGETQYFGPGTRLLVL.

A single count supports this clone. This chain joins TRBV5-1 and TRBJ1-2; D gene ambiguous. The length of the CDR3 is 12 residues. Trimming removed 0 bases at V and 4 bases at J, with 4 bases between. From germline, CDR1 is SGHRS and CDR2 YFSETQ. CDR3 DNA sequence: TGCGCCAGCAGCTTGGCCGGCTATGGCTACACCTTC. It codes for CASSLAGYGYTF.

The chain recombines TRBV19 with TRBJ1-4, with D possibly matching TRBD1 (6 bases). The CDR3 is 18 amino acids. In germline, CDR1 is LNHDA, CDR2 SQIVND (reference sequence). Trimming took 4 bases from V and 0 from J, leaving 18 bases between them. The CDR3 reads CASSTPPGHSATNEKLFF. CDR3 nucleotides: TGTGCCAGTAGTACCCCCCCGGGACACTCCGCAACTAATGAAAAACTGTTTTTT.

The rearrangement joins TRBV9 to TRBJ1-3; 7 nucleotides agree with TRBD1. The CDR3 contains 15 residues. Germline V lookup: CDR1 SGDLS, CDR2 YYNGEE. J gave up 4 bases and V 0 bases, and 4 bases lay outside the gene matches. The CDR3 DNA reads TGTGCCAGCAGCGTAGGGGGGACAGCCGGAAACACCATATATTTT. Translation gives CASSVGGTAGNTIYF.

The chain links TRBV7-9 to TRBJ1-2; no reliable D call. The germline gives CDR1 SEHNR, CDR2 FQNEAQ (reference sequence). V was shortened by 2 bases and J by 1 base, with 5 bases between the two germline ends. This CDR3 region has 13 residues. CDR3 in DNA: TGTGCCAGCAGCTTACCGGGTAACTATGGCTACACCTTC. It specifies CASSLPGNYGYTF.

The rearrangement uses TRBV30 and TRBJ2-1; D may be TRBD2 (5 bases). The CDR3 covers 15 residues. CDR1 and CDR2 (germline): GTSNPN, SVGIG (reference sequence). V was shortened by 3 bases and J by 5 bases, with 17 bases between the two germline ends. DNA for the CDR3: TGTGCCTGGAGGACCCTTCAGAGGGTTAACAATGAGCAGTTCTTC. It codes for CAWRTLQRVNNEQFF.

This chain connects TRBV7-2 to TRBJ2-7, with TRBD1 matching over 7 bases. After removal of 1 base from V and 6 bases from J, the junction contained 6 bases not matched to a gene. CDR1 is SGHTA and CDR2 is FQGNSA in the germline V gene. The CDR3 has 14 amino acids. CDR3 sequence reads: CASSLGGRGSEQYF. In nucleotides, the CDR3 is TGTGCCAGCAGCTTAGGAGGCAGGGGGTCCGAGCAGTACTTC.